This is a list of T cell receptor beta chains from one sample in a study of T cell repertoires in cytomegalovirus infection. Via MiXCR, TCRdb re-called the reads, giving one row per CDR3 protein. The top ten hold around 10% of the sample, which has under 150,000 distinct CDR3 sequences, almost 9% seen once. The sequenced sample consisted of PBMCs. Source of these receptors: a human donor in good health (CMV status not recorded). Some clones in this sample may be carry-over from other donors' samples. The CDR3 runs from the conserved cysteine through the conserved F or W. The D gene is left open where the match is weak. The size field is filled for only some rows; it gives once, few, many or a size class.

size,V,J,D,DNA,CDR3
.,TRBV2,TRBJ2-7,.,TGTGCCAGCAGGGGCGGAATTAGCGCCCCGCCCTACGAGCAGTACTTC,CASRGGISAPPYEQYF
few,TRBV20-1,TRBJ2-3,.,TGCAACCCAAGGGGGGACACAGATACGCAGTATTTT,CNPRGDTDTQYF
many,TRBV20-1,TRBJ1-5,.,TGCAGTGCTAGTTCCCGGGACGGTCAGCCCCAGCATTTT,CSASSRDGQPQHF
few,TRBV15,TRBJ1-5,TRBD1,TGTGCCACCGGCCCGGGACAGGGTGATCATCAGCCCCAGCATTTT,CATGPGQGDHQPQHF
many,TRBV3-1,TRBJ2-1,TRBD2,TGTGCCAGCAGCCCTCTAGCGGGGGGCCCTCTGAAGGAGCAGTTCTTC,CASSPLAGGPLKEQFF
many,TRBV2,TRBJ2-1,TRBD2,TGTGCCAGCAGTGATCTCAGCGGGGGGTCCTACAATGAGCAGTTCTTC,CASSDLSGGSYNEQFF
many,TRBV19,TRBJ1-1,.,TGTGCCAGTACCCCCCCGCTAAACACTGAAGCTTTCTTT,CASTPPLNTEAFF
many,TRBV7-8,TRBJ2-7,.,TGTGCCAGCAGCCTGTACAGCCTCCCCCCTGACGAGCAGTACTTC,CASSLYSLPPDEQYF
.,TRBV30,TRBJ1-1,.,TGTGCCTGGAGTACCCAGGCGAACACTGAAGCTTTCTTT,CAWSTQANTEAFF
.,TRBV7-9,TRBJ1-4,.,TGTGCCAGCAGCTTCCGTTCTCAGGGCGATAATGAAAAACTGTTTTTT,CASSFRSQGDNEKLFF
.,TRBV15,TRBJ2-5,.,TGTGCCACCACTTCGGGGTCGGAGACCCAGTACTTC,CATTSGSETQYF
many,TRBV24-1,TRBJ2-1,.,TGTGCCACCAGTGATAAGAGGAATGAGCAGTTCTTC,CATSDKRNEQFF
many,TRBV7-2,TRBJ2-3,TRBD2,TGTGCCAGCAGGAACGCGGGGGTTAATACGCAGTATTTT,CASRNAGVNTQYF
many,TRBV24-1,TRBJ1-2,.,TGTGCCACCAGTGATCAGCAGGGGAACTATGGCTACACCTTC,CATSDQQGNYGYTF
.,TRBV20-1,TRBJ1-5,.,TGCAGTGCAGGAGACGGAACGAATCAGCCCCAGCATTTT,CSAGDGTNQPQHF
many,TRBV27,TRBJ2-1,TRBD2,TGTGCCAGCAGAGTTCCCGGACTAGCTCGTCTCGAGCAGTTCTTC,CASRVPGLARLEQFF
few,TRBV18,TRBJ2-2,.,TGTGCCAGCTCACCTTACAGGCGGGCGAACACCGGGGAGCTGTTTTTT,CASSPYRRANTGELFF
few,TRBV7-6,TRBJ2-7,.,TGTGCCAGCAGCCCAGTCGGGTTCGAGCAGTACTTC,CASSPVGFEQYF
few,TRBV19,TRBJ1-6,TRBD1,TGTGCCAGTAGTGATAACAGGGGACGGTCACCCCTCCACTTT,CASSDNRGRSPLHF
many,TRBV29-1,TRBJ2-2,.,TGCAGCGCCCGGGATCGAGGAGGAAGCACCGGGGAGCTGTTTTTT,CSARDRGGSTGELFF
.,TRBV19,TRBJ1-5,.,TGTGCCAGTAGTATGGGGCAGGGGTCAGGACCCCAGCATTTT,CASSMGQGSGPQHF
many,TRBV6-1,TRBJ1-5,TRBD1,TGTGCCAGCAGGGAGACAGGGCAGCAGCCCCAGCATTTT,CASRETGQQPQHF
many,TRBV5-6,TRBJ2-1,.,TGTGCCAGCAGCTTGGATCTACACAATGAGCAGTTCTTC,CASSLDLHNEQFF
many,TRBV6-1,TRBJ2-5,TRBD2,TGTGCCAGCAGTCTTTCTCTAGCGGGGGGGCCGGCCAAGACCCAGTACTTC,CASSLSLAGGPAKTQYF
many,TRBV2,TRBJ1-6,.,TGTGCCAGCAGTGAAGGTTCACCCCTCCACTTT,CASSEGSPLHF
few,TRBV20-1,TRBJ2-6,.,TGCAGTGCTAGAGATCGGGGTTCTGGGGCCAACGTCCTGACTTTC,CSARDRGSGANVLTF
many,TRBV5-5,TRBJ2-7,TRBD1,TGTGCCAGCAGCAATACTTTCGACAGGGGGAAAAGCTACGAGCAGTACTTC,CASSNTFDRGKSYEQYF
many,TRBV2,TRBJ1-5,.,TGTGCCAGCAGTGAGAGGGGACGGCAGCCCCAGCATTTT,CASSERGRQPQHF
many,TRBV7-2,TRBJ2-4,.,TGTGCCAGCAGCTTTGGGGGACCGACGGTTAGGGTCAAAAACATTCAGTACTTC,CASSFGGPTVRVKNIQYF
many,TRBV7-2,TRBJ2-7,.,TGTGCCAGCAGCACCGGTCGACTCACCTACGAGCAGTACTTC,CASSTGRLTYEQYF
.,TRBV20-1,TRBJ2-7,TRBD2,TGCAGTGCTAGACTAAGACCGGGACTAGCTTACGAGCAGTACTTC,CSARLRPGLAYEQYF
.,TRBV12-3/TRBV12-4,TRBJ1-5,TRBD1,TGTGCCAGCAGTGGCGGGACAGGGAGACAGCCCCAGCATTTT,CASSGGTGRQPQHF
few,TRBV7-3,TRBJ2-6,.,TGTGCCAGCAGCTTCCGGAGTTCTGGGGCCAACGTCCTGACTTTC,CASSFRSSGANVLTF
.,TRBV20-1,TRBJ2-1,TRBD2,TGCAGTGCTACGTGGACTAGCGGGGGGATTCGTCATGAGCAGTTCTTC,CSATWTSGGIRHEQFF
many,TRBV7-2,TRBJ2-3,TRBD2,TGTGCCAGCGGTGTAGCGGGGCCGGGAGATACGCAGTATTTT,CASGVAGPGDTQYF
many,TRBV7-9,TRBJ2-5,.,TGTGCCAGCAGCTTAAGGGCAGGAGGGACCCAGTACTTC,CASSLRAGGTQYF
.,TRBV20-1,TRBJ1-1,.,TGCAGTGCTAGTTACCGGGATGAAGCTTTCTTT,CSASYRDEAFF
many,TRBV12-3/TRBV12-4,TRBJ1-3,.,TGTGCCAGCAGCTTATTCTCTGGAAACACCATATATTTT,CASSLFSGNTIYF
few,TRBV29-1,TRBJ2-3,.,TGCAGCGCCGGGGCGCAGCCCCTAGGGGTTAGCACAGATACGCAGTATTTT,CSAGAQPLGVSTDTQYF
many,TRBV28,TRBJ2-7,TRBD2,TGTGCCAGCAACCCCTCAGCGGGAGGAACCTACGAGCAGTACTTC,CASNPSAGGTYEQYF
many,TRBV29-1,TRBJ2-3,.,TGCAGCGTTGTAGGTACAGGGATTAGCACAGATACGCAGTATTTT,CSVVGTGISTDTQYF
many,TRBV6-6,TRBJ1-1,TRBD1,TGTGCCAGCAGTTATAGGACAGGGCTTGGCACTGAAGCTTTCTTT,CASSYRTGLGTEAFF
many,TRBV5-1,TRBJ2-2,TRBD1,TGCGCCAGCAGCACAGGAACCGGGACAGGGAAGCACACCGGGGAGCTGTTTTTT,CASSTGTGTGKHTGELFF
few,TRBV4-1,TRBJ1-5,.,TGCGCCAGCAGCCAAATCCGGGACTGGGAATTCGAGCCCCAGCATTTT,CASSQIRDWEFEPQHF
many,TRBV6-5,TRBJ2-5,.,TGTGCCAGCAGTTACTCGACCGGGTTAGAGACCCAGTACTTC,CASSYSTGLETQYF
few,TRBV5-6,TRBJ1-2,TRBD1,TGTGCCAGCAGCTCGCCGGGACAGGGGACCTATGGCTACACCTTC,CASSSPGQGTYGYTF
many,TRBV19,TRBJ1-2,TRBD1,TGTGCCAGTAGTGGGGGACAGGGAGCTTCCTATGGCTACACCTTC,CASSGGQGASYGYTF
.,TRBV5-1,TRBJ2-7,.,TGCGCCAGCAGCTTGAGGACAGACGGATACGAGCAGTACTTC,CASSLRTDGYEQYF
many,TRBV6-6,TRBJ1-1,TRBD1,TGTGCCAGCAGTTACGCAACACAGGGGGCCGGGGGCACTGAAGCTTTCTTT,CASSYATQGAGGTEAFF
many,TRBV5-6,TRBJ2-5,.,TGTGCCAGCAGCTTCCCGATAGGGCGGGACGGTCGGCAAGAGACCCAGTACTTC,CASSFPIGRDGRQETQYF